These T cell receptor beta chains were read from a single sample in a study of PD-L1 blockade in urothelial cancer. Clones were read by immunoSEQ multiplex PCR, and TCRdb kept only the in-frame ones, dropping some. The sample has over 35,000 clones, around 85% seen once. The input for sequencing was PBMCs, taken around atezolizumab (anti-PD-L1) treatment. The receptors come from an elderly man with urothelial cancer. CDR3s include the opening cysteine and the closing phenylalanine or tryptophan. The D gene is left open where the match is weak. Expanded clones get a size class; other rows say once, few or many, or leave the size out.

CASSTKQEGQPQHF	TGTGCCAGTAGTACTAAACAGGAGGGACAGCCCCAGCATTTT	TRBV19	-	TRBJ1-5	-
CATSRGDRRRMDTQYF	TGTGCCACCAGCAGAGGAGACAGGAGAAGGATGGATACGCAGTATTTT	TRBV15	-	TRBJ2-3	-
CASSPRQVEGTEAFF	TGTGCCAGCAGTCCCAGACAGGTAGAAGGCACTGAAGCTTTCTTT	TRBV27	once	TRBJ1-1	-
CASSLQGVGNTIYF	TGTGCCAGCAGCCTACAGGGGGTCGGAAACACCATATATTTT	TRBV28	-	TRBJ1-3	TRBD1
CASSQDQGTRSTDTQYF	TGCGCCAGCAGCCAAGATCAAGGGACTAGAAGCACAGATACGCAGTATTTT	TRBV4-3	once	TRBJ2-3	TRBD2
CATSRGGTKKETQYF	TGTGCCACCAGCAGAGGAGGGACTAAGAAAGAGACCCAGTACTTC	TRBV15	medium-sized	TRBJ2-5	TRBD2
CASSLTSGRREQYF	TGTGCCAGCAGTTTAACTAGCGGGAGACGCGAGCAGTACTTC	TRBV28	-	TRBJ2-7	TRBD2
CASSLAGTEAFF	TGTGCCAGCAGTTTAGCGGGGACTGAAGCTTTCTTT	TRBV6-5	few	TRBJ1-1	-
CASSEGFNNAGELFF	TGTGCCAGCAGTGAAGGTTTCAACAACGCCGGGGAGCTGTTTTTT	TRBV6-1	-	TRBJ2-2	-
CASSLTDRAGEQYF	TGTGCCAGCAGCTTGACGGACAGGGCCGGCGAGCAGTACTTC	TRBV11-2	-	TRBJ2-7	TRBD1
CASSQVAGGPYNEQFF	TGTGCCAGCAGTCAGGTGGCGGGAGGCCCCTACAATGAGCAGTTCTTC	TRBV28	once	TRBJ2-1	TRBD2
CASSLGPLETQYF	TGTGCCAGCAGCTTAGGGCCCCTGGAGACCCAGTACTTC	TRBV7-2	few	TRBJ2-5	-
CASGLAGGPGTGELFF	TGCGCCAGCGGGCTAGCGGGAGGGCCAGGTACCGGGGAGCTGTTTTTT	TRBV5-1	-	TRBJ2-2	TRBD2
CASRGTGAGSGNTIYF	TGTGCCAGTAGGGGGACAGGGGCCGGCTCTGGAAACACCATATATTTT	TRBV19	once	TRBJ1-3	TRBD1
CASSFLTSGYSYEQYF	TGTGCCAGCAGTTTTCTCACTTCAGGGTACTCCTACGAGCAGTACTTC	TRBV28	once	TRBJ2-7	-
CASRRASYNEQFF	TGTGCCAGCAGGAGGGCTAGCTACAATGAGCAGTTCTTC	TRBV27	-	TRBJ2-1	-
CASSSRQEWTDTQYF	TGTGCCAGCAGCAGTCGACAGGAATGGACAGATACGCAGTATTTT	TRBV7-2	-	TRBJ2-3	-
CASSHRGLETQYF	TGTGCCAGCTCCCACAGGGGGCTGGAGACCCAGTACTTC	TRBV18	-	TRBJ2-5	TRBD1
CASSPYTGALAKNIQYF	TGTGCCAGCAGTCCGTACACAGGTGCCCTAGCCAAAAACATTCAGTACTTC	TRBV2	-	TRBJ2-4	-
CASSLAVGGSRETQYF	TGTGCCAGCAGCTTAGCGGTGGGGGGTAGCAGGGAGACCCAGTACTTC	TRBV7-2	-	TRBJ2-5	-
CASSLSGGPQETQYF	TGCGCCAGCAGCTTGAGTGGGGGCCCACAAGAGACCCAGTACTTC	TRBV5-1	few	TRBJ2-5	-
CASSKTGGAYNEQFF	TGTGCCAGTAGTAAAACAGGGGGAGCCTACAATGAGCAGTTCTTC	TRBV19	-	TRBJ2-1	TRBD1
CASREPRGAQPQHF	TGTGCCAGCAGAGAGCCCAGGGGAGCTCAGCCCCAGCATTTT	TRBV2	-	TRBJ1-5	-
CASSQERGQGWSTQYF	TGCGCCAGCAGCCAAGAGCGGGGACAGGGATGGAGTACGCAGTATTTT	TRBV4-1	-	TRBJ2-3	TRBD1
CASSPGLASRDEQFF	TGTGCCAGCAGCCCGGGACTAGCGTCGAGGGATGAGCAGTTCTTC	TRBV9	-	TRBJ2-1	TRBD2
CASSLALLAGETQYF	TGCGCCAGCAGCTTGGCCCTACTAGCGGGAGAGACCCAGTACTTC	TRBV5-1	few	TRBJ2-5	TRBD2
CASSLRTSGPSTDTQYF	TGCGCCAGCAGCTTGAGGACTAGCGGGCCTAGCACAGATACGCAGTATTTT	TRBV5-1	-	TRBJ2-3	TRBD2
CASTTRIGETQYF	TGTGCCAGCACAACTAGGATCGGAGAGACCCAGTACTTC	TRBV5-4	-	TRBJ2-5	-
CASSLSGSLMNEQFF	TGTGCCAGCAGTCTTAGCGGGAGCTTGATGAATGAGCAGTTCTTC	TRBV9	-	TRBJ2-1	TRBD2
CAISESTGAGETQYF	TGTGCCATCAGTGAATCGACAGGGGCAGGGGAGACCCAGTACTTC	TRBV10-3	-	TRBJ2-5	TRBD1
CASSTLGQGGLNTEAFF	TGTGCCAGCAGCACCCTCGGACAGGGAGGGCTAAACACTGAAGCTTTCTTT	TRBV5-4	-	TRBJ1-1	TRBD1
CASSRWGHIQETQYF	TGTGCCAGCAGCCGTTGGGGGCACATACAAGAGACCCAGTACTTC	TRBV7-9	-	TRBJ2-5	-
CASSQGLLAGAYNEQFF	TGCGCCAGCAGCCAAGGCTTACTAGCGGGCGCCTACAATGAGCAGTTCTTC	TRBV4-3	-	TRBJ2-1	TRBD2
CASSLGPRTGGGETQYF	TGTGCCAGCAGCTTGGGTCCGAGGACAGGGGGCGGAGAGACCCAGTACTTC	TRBV5-4	-	TRBJ2-5	TRBD1
CASSLGRDTDTQYF	TGCGCCAGCAGCTTGGGGAGGGACACAGATACGCAGTATTTT	TRBV5-1	-	TRBJ2-3	-
CSVVRGTNTEAFF	TGCAGCGTTGTGAGGGGGACGAACACTGAAGCTTTCTTT	TRBV29-1	-	TRBJ1-1	-
CASSSQDRISYEQYF	TGTGCCAGCAGCTCACAAGACAGGATCTCCTACGAGCAGTACTTC	TRBV7-2	-	TRBJ2-7	-
CASSPQAREKLFF	TGTGCCAGTAGTCCACAGGCGAGAGAAAAACTGTTTTTT	TRBV19	-	TRBJ1-4	-
CASSSVPGYGYTF	TGTGCCAGCAGCTCAGTACCGGGCTATGGCTACACCTTC	TRBV7-9	few	TRBJ1-2	-
CASSEAETGINQPQHF	TGTGCCAGCAGTGAAGCGGAGACAGGGATCAATCAGCCCCAGCATTTT	TRBV2	-	TRBJ1-5	TRBD1
CASSLGSREFPSGANVLTF	TGTGCCAGCAGTCTGGGATCCAGGGAATTTCCCTCTGGGGCCAACGTCCTGACTTTC	TRBV27	-	TRBJ2-6	-
CASSPGLAAQETQYF	TGCGCCAGCAGCCCGGGACTAGCGGCCCAAGAGACCCAGTACTTC	TRBV5-1	few	TRBJ2-5	TRBD2
CASSETVAARGRETQYF	TGTGCCAGCAGTGAAACGGTGGCGGCGCGGGGACGGGAGACCCAGTACTTC	TRBV25-1	-	TRBJ2-5	-
CSVERTSGTKETQYF	TGCAGCGTTGAACGTACATCCGGGACTAAAGAGACCCAGTACTTC	TRBV29-1	-	TRBJ2-5	TRBD2
CASSERTSGGSVEQFF	TGTGCCAGCAGCGAACGGACTAGCGGAGGGTCCGTTGAGCAGTTCTTC	TRBV9	-	TRBJ2-1	TRBD2
CASSPQGRTYEQYF	TGTGCCAGCAGTCCACAGGGAAGGACCTACGAGCAGTACTTC	TRBV6-6	few	TRBJ2-7	-
CASSIEGGRFNEQFF	TGTGCCAGTAGTATAGAGGGCGGGAGGTTCAATGAGCAGTTCTTC	TRBV19	-	TRBJ2-1	TRBD2
CASSPEGLVGGELFF	TGCGCCAGCAGCCCCGAGGGACTAGTGGGCGGGGAGCTGTTTTTT	TRBV4-1	-	TRBJ2-2	TRBD2
CASSEARTVENYGYTF	TGTGCCAGCAGTGAAGCAAGGACAGTTGAGAACTATGGCTACACCTTC	TRBV2	-	TRBJ1-2	-
CASSKLAGITDTQYF	TGTGCCAGCAGCAAACTAGCGGGAATCACAGATACGCAGTATTTT	TRBV7-2	-	TRBJ2-3	TRBD2